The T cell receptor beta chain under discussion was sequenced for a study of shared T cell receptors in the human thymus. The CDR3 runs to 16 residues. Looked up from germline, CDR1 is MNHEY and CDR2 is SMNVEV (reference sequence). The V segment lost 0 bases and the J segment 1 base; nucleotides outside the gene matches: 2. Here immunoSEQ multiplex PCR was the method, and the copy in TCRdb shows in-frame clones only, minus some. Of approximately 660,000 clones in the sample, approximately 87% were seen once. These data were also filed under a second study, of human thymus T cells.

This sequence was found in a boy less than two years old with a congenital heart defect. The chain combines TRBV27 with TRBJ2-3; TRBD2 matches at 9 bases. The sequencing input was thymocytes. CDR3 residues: CASSLSRTSGTDTQYF. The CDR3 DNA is TGTGCCAGCAGTTTATCCCGGACTAGCGGCACAGATACGCAGTATTTT.